This TCR beta chain is from a study of cytomegalovirus exposure and HLA in healthy donors. Study-level findings and limits: Analyzed later, most CMV-associated TCR beta chains appeared HLA-restricted. According to a later analysis, donors in an Asian-associated ancestry cluster reportedly had fewer N-insertions than the 666-donor mean.

About this clone: Antigen specificity is unknown.

PCR involved 60 Vbeta and 13 Jbeta primers. Measured with immunoSEQ multiplex PCR; TCRdb has only the in-frame clones, and not every one. The table includes roughly 120,000 clones, 7% to 9.5% detected once. Germline values: CDR1 MDHEN, CDR2 SYDVKM. V trimming: 5 bases; J trimming: 1 base; junction bases outside the gene matches: 4. This CDR3 is built from 14 residues. Sequences were obtained from PBMCs. The chain couples TRBV28 to TRBJ1-1; 7 bases agree with TRBD1. This clonotype was sampled from a middle-aged woman in good health and CMV-seropositive. The CDR3: CASSDRAGNTEAFF. The DNA for the CDR3 is TGTGCCAGCAGTGACAGGGCCGGGAACACTGAAGCTTTCTTT. Full variable domain (rest looked up from reference TRBV28 and TRBJ1-1): DVKVTQSSRYLVKRTGEKVFLECVQDMDHENMFWYRQDPGLGLRLIYFSYDVKMKEKGDIPEGYSVSREKKERFSLILESASTNQTSMYLCASSDRAGNTEAFFGQGTRLTVV.